The following is a T cell receptor (beta chain) sequence with its context. This entry belongs to a study of OX40 agonist ivuxolimab in advanced cancers. Study in general: The treatment was a fully human IgG2 OX40 agonist, ivuxolimab. Partial responses were achieved by three patients: one hepatocellular carcinoma, two cutaneous melanoma.

Clones were read by immunoSEQ multiplex PCR, and TCRdb kept only the in-frame ones, dropping some. This table holds around 62,000 clones, around 83% found once. From germline, CDR1 is MDHEN and CDR2 SYDVKM. The CDR3 runs 14 residues. Trimming removed 6 bases at V and 2 bases at J, with 13 bases between. The TCR was taken from an adult with an advanced solid tumor such as melanoma, head and neck, liver or kidney cancer. The chain uses TRBV28 and TRBJ1-2; D is unclear. The source was CD4+ or CD8+ T cells sorted from blood, collected in a trial of the OX40 agonist ivuxolimab. Here the CDR3 DNA reads TGTGCCAGCAGGTCACTTCCGGAGAACTATGGCTACACCTTC. It translates to CASRSLPENYGYTF.